Here is one T cell receptor beta chain with its context. The target antigen is unknown. Positive CCR7 selection of CD45RO-negative cells yielded the naive CD8 cells, and terminally differentiated effector memory CD45RA+ cells were excluded. Clones were read by immunoSEQ multiplex PCR, and TCRdb kept only the in-frame ones, dropping some. The data show roughly 890,000 clones, with over 90% seen just once and around 24% held by the top ten. The entry originates in a study of shared clonotypes between healthy human individuals. Study-wide context: Samples came from a couple of female and a few male donors aged 18 to 49. General study results and limits: Generation of non-shared clonotypes was less probable than generation of clonotypes shared by all four donors.

The CDR3 is made up of 14 amino acids. The ends were cut back, 3 bases at V and 5 bases at J, with 11 bases in the middle. Germline V gives CDR1 MNHEY, CDR2 SMNVEV (reference sequence). This chain joins TRBV27 and TRBJ1-5, with D possibly TRBD1 on 6 matching bases. The specimen was naive CD8+ T cells sorted from blood. This receptor was obtained from a man under 40 in good health. CDR3: CASSLGGPHQPQHF. The CDR3 DNA follows: TGTGCCAGCAGTTTGGGGGGCCCCCATCAGCCCCAGCATTTT.